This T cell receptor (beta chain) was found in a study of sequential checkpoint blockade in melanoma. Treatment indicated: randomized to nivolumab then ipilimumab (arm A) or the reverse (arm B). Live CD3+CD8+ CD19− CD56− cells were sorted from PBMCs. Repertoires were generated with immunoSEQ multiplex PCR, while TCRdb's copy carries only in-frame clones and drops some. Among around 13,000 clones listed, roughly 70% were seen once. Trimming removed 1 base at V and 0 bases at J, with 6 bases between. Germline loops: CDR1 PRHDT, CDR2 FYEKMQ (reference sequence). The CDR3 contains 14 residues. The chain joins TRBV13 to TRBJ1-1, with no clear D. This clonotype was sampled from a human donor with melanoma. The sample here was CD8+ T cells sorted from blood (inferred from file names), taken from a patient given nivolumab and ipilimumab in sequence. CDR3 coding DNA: TGTGCCAGCAGCTTAGAAGCAATGAACACTGAAGCTTTCTTT. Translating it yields CASSLEAMNTEAFF.